Listed below are T cell receptor beta chains from one sample, sequenced in a study of breast tumors, draining lymph nodes, adjacent tissues. TCRdb analysed the multiplex PCR reads with MiXCR anew, one entry per CDR3 protein. The sample has some 130,000 distinct CDR3 sequences, 20% seen once; the top ten hold less than 4.5%. Sequenced sample: axillary lymph node tissue. All receptors come from a female donor with breast cancer. Some clones in this sample may be carry-over from other donors' samples. Each CDR3 is given with its conserved first and last residue. The D gene is left open where the match is weak. Where a row states a size, it is once, few, many or the class of an expanded clone; other rows omit it.

V gene,D gene,J gene,clone size,CDR3 protein,CDR3 DNA
TRBV4-1,TRBD2,TRBJ2-7,many,CASSQTLAGAQYEQYF,TGCGCCAGCAGCCAAACACTAGCGGGAGCGCAGTACGAGCAGTACTTC
TRBV6-1,TRBD1,TRBJ2-7,.,CASSVRDSYEQYF,TGTGCCAGCTCTGTCCGGGACAGCTACGAGCAGTACTTC
TRBV12-3/TRBV12-4,.,TRBJ2-2,many,CASRGDGFGTGELFF,TGTGCCAGCAGGGGGGACGGGTTCGGAACCGGGGAGCTGTTTTTT
TRBV2,.,TRBJ2-7,many,CASSSSSVYEQYF,TGTGCCAGCAGTTCTAGTTCAGTCTACGAGCAGTACTTC
TRBV19,.,TRBJ1-5,.,CASSITPYSNQPQHF,TGTGCCAGTAGTATAACACCCTATAGCAATCAGCCCCAGCATTTT
TRBV28,.,TRBJ1-6,many,CASSLGQVPPLHF,TGTGCCAGCAGTTTAGGTCAGGTCCCACCCCTCCACTTT
TRBV19,.,TRBJ2-7,many,CASSTRRDYEQYF,TGTGCCAGTAGTACGAGGAGAGACTACGAGCAGTACTTC
TRBV5-5,.,TRBJ1-6,many,CASSLSAGNSPLHF,TGTGCCAGCAGCTTGTCGGCAGGGAATTCACCCCTCCACTTT
TRBV2,.,TRBJ2-7,.,CAPRDLRYYEQYF,TGTGCCCCCCGGGACTTGAGATATTACGAGCAGTACTTC
TRBV20-1,.,TRBJ2-4,few,CSTKGVGNIQYF,TGCAGTACTAAGGGGGTGGGAAACATTCAGTACTTC